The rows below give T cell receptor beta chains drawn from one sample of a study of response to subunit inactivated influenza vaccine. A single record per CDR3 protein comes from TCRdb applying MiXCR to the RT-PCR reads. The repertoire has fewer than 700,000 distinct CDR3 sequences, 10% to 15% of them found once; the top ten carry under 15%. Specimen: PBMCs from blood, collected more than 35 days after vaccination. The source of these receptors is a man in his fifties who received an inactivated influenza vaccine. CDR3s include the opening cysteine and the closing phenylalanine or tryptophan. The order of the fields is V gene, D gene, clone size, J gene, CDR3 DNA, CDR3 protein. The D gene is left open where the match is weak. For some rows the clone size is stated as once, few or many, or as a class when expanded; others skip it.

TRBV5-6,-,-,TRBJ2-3,TGTGCCAGCAGCTTGGTAGTAGCGGAAGGGCACGCAGATACGCAGTATTTT,CASSLVVAEGHADTQYF
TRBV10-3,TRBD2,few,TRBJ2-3,TGTGCCATCAGTGAACGGCGGGGGGCCATAGATACGCAGTATTTT,CAISERRGAIDTQYF
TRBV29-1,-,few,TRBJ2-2,TGCAGCGCCCGACTAGGCACGCAGGGGACCGGGGAGCTGTTTTTT,CSARLGTQGTGELFF
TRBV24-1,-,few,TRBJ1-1,TGTGCCACCAGTGATTCAGGACACTTGAACACTGAAGCTTTCTTT,CATSDSGHLNTEAFF
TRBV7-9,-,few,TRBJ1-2,TGTGCCAGCAGCTCGAATGCGGGTCAAGGCTACACCTTC,CASSSNAGQGYTF
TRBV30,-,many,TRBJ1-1,TGTGCCTGGAGTGTAGAGGAGAACACTGAAGCTTTCTTT,CAWSVEENTEAFF
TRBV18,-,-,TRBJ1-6,TGTGCCAGCTCACCAGGCGGGGATTCACCCCTCCACTTT,CASSPGGDSPLHF
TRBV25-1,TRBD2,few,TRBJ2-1,TGTGCCAGCAGTGAATTAAAACTAGCGGGAGTTAATGAGCAGTTCTTC,CASSELKLAGVNEQFF
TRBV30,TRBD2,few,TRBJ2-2,TGTGCCTGGAGTGTAGTGGTGGTAGCGGGGGTTAAGGGCACCGGGGAGCTGTTTTTT,CAWSVVVVAGVKGTGELFF
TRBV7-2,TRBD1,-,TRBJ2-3,TGTGCCAGCAGCTATCCCCGGGACAGCCACACAGATACGCAGTATTTT,CASSYPRDSHTDTQYF
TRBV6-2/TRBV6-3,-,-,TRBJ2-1,TGTGCCAGCAGTCCCGCCGGAGGGGGCGGTCCGGATGAGCAGTTCTTC,CASSPAGGGGPDEQFF
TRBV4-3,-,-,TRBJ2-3,TGCGCCAGCAGCCAAGATAGAGCCGCCCTTTCCGATACGCAGTATTTT,CASSQDRAALSDTQYF
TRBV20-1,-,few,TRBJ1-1,TGCAGTGCTAGCCGGGGAGCGAACACTGAAGCTTTCTTT,CSASRGANTEAFF
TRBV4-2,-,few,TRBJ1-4,TGTGCCAGCAGCCCGATGGGGTTGGCAACTAATGAAAAACTGTTTTTT,CASSPMGLATNEKLFF
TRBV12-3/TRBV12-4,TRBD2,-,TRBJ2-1,TGTGCCAGCAGTAAAGGGACTAGCGGGAACAATGAGCAGTTCTTC,CASSKGTSGNNEQFF
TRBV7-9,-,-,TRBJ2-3,TGTGCCAGCAGCTTAGAGGAGGCAGATACGCAGTATTTT,CASSLEEADTQYF
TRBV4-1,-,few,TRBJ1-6,TGCGCCAGCAGCGCTCGACAGTTTAATTCACCCCTCCACTTT,CASSARQFNSPLHF
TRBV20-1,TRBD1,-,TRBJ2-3,TGCAGTGCTAGCTCCGGGACAGGTCTCTTCACAGATACGCAGTATTTT,CSASSGTGLFTDTQYF
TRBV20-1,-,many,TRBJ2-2,TGCAGTGCCCCGACGGGGAATTCAGCCGGGGAGCTGTTTTTT,CSAPTGNSAGELFF
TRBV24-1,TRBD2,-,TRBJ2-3,TGTGCCACCAGTGATCCACCAGGACTAGCGGGGGCTAGCACAGATACGCAGTATTTT,CATSDPPGLAGASTDTQYF
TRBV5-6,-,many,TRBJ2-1,TGTGCCAGCAGCTTGGCCGGGACGGTAGAGCAGTTCTTC,CASSLAGTVEQFF
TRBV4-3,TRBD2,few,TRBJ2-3,TGCGCCAGCAGCCAAGCTGGCGGGAGGCACACAGATACGCAGTATTTT,CASSQAGGRHTDTQYF
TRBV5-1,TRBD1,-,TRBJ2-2,TGCGCCAGCAGCTGGGACAGAAAGAACACCGGGGAGCTGTTTTTT,CASSWDRKNTGELFF
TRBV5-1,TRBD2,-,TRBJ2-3,TGCGCCAGCAGCCCAACCGGGACTAGCGGAATACAGTATTTT,CASSPTGTSGIQYF
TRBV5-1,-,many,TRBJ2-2,TGCGCCAGCAGCCTCGAACTGGGAATATCGATCACCGGGGAGCTGTTTTTT,CASSLELGISITGELFF
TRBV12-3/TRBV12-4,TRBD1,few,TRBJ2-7,TGTGCCAGCAGTTTACAGGGGGCTAGGGAGCAGTACTTC,CASSLQGAREQYF
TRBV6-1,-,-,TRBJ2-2,TGTGCCAGCAGTGAAGGAGGGGGAGCCGGGGAGCTGTTTTTT,CASSEGGGAGELFF
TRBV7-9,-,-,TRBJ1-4,TGTGCCAGCGGCAGTCCAACTAATGAAAAACTGTTTTTT,CASGSPTNEKLFF
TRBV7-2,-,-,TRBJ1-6,TGTGCCAGCAGCCCAATACTGGGGCCCCTCCACTTT,CASSPILGPLHF
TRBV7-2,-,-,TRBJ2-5,TGTGCCAGCAGCGGAGGCGGGGGCGGGGGTTACTTC,CASSGGGGGGYF
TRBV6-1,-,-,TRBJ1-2,TGTGCCAGCAGCCCAGGACCGTTAGCTAACTATGGCTACACCTTC,CASSPGPLANYGYTF
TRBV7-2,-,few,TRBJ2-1,TGTGCCAGCAGCCCCCCAGGGGAGGAGCAGTTCTTC,CASSPPGEEQFF
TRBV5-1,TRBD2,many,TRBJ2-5,TGCGCCAGTGCTAGCGGGGGCCCTAAAGAGACCCAGTACTTC,CASASGGPKETQYF
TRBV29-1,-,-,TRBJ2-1,TGCAGCGTCGCCGTAACGGGAGCTCGTGAGCAGTTCTTC,CSVAVTGAREQFF
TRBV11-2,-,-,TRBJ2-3,TGTGCCATCCCGGGACCAACCTACACAGATACGCAGTATTTT,CAIPGPTYTDTQYF
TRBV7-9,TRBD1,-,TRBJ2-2,TGTGCCAGCAGCTTAGCGGGGACAGCCACCGGGGAGCTGTTTTTT,CASSLAGTATGELFF
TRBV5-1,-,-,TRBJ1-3,TGCGCCAGCAGGATGAGCTCTGGAAACACCATATATTTT,CASRMSSGNTIYF
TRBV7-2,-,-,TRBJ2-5,TGTGCCAGCAGCTTAGCGGCGAGGAAAGAGACCCAGTACTTC,CASSLAARKETQYF
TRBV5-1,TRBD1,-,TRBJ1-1,TGCGCCAGCAGCTCGGGACAGGGGGCGATCACTGAAGCTTTCTTT,CASSSGQGAITEAFF
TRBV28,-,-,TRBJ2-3,TGTGCCAGCAGGGAACAGGGTCCCCGCACAGATACGCAGTATTTT,CASREQGPRTDTQYF
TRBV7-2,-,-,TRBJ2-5,TGTGCCAGCAGCCCGGCGGGACTCCGACGGCTTGAGACCCAGTACTTC,CASSPAGLRRLETQYF
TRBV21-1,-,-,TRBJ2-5,TGTGCCAGCCTCAGACGACCATATTGGGAGACCCAGTACTTC,CASLRRPYWETQYF
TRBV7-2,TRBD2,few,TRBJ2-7,TGTGCCAGCAGCTTGTCCCGGCCGGGACTAGCATACGAGCAGTACTTC,CASSLSRPGLAYEQYF
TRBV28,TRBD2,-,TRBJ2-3,TGTGCCAGCAGTTTAGTCAGCGGGAGGGCCGCAGATACGCAGTATTTT,CASSLVSGRAADTQYF
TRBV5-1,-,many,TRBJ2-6,TGTGCCAGCAGCTTAGAGGGCTCTGGGGCCAACGTCCTGACTTTC,CASSLEGSGANVLTF
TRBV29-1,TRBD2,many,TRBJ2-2,TGCAGCGTTGCCAGCGGGGCGGGCACCGGGGAGCTGTTTTTT,CSVASGAGTGELFF
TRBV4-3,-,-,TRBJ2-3,TGCGCCAGCAGCCAAGATACCTACACAGATACGCAGTATTTT,CASSQDTYTDTQYF
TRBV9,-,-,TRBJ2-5,TGTGCCAGCAGCGTAGATAGGCGCCTGGGGCAGTGGGTGAGGGAGACCCAGTACTTC,CASSVDRRLGQWVRETQYF